These 11 T cell receptor beta chains originate from one sample sequenced in a study of cytomegalovirus exposure and HLA in healthy donors. The PCR employed 60 Vbeta primers together with 13 Jbeta primers. Data came from immunoSEQ multiplex PCR; TCRdb stores just in-frame clones and leaves some out. In the table there are 90,000 to 120,000 clones, about 80% of which are singletons. The sequenced sample consisted of PBMCs. The receptors come from a man aged 25-40 years in good health and CMV-seronegative.

V is TRBV28 and J is TRBJ1-6; D is ambiguous. The CDR3 consists of 11 residues. Germline loops: CDR1 MDHEN, CDR2 SYDVKM. Trimming removed 6 bases at V and 14 bases at J, with 11 bases between. The CDR3 loop reads CASSSASALHF. The DNA for the CDR3 is TGTGCCAGCAGCTCCGCATCGGCCCTCCACTTT.

The DNA of the CDR3 is TGTGCTAGTGGTTTGGGGGTTTCGACAGGTACAGATACGCAGTATTTT. The encoded protein is CASGLGVSTGTDTQYF. J is TRBJ2-3 and V is TRBV12-5; D is perhaps TRBD1 (6 bases). The V gene lost 1 base and the J gene lost 3 bases, with 14 bases spanning the gap. Looked up from germline, CDR1 is LGHNT and CDR2 is FRNRAP. The CDR3 is made up of 16 amino acids.

This clone was observed once. The rearrangement links TRBV5-6 to TRBJ2-1, with 12 positions matching TRBD2. V lost 4 bases, J lost 3 bases, and 14 bases stayed unmatched. The CDR3 contains 19 residues. In germline, CDR1 is SGHDT, CDR2 YYEEEE. Here the CDR3 reads CASSGGGLGLAGIYNEQFF. DNA of the CDR3: TGTGCCAGCAGCGGGGGGGGACTCGGACTAGCGGGGATCTACAATGAGCAGTTCTTC.

The chain joins TRBV7-2 to TRBJ1-5; tentatively, D is TRBD1 (5 bases). In germline, CDR1 is SGHTA, CDR2 FQGNSA. V was clipped by 5 bases and J by 6 bases, with 29 bases between them. CDR3 length equals 19 residues. CDR3 in DNA: TGTGCCAGCAGCCCCGGGCAACAGCGGGCCTTGAGGGGCTCTCAGCCCCAGCATTTT. As protein: CASSPGQQRALRGSQPQHF.

The chain employs TRBV5-4 and TRBJ2-7, with D hard to call. The germline gives CDR1 SGHNT, CDR2 YYREEE (reference sequence). This CDR3 is built from 11 residues. Trimming removed 0 bases at V and 6 bases at J, with 4 bases between. CDR3 sequence reads: CASSLGAEQYF. The CDR3 DNA reads as TGTGCCAGCAGCTTGGGGGCCGAGCAGTACTTC.

The chain employs TRBV20-1 and TRBJ2-3; D not certain. V lost 3 bases to trimming and J lost 9 bases, with 10 bases between them. This CDR3 spans 11 amino acids. Germline lookup yields CDR1 DFQATT and CDR2 SNEGSKA (reference sequence). CDR3 coding DNA: TGCAGTGCTAGTGGTGCGAGGACGCAGTATTTT. As protein: CSASGARTQYF.

The chain joins TRBV28 to TRBJ2-1; TRBD2 matches 9 bases. From germline, CDR1 is MDHEN and CDR2 SYDVKM. Unmatched junction bases numbered 18, after V lost 8 bases and J lost 4 bases. The CDR3 covers 18 residues. The CDR3 protein is CASGPRRASGTGYNEQFF. The CDR3, as DNA: TGTGCCAGCGGCCCCCGGAGGGCTAGCGGGACGGGTTACAATGAGCAGTTCTTC.

The chain couples TRBV6-5 to TRBJ2-5; 10 nucleotides match TRBD1. Trimming at V came to 6 bases and at J to 5 bases, leaving 3 bases not matched to a gene. The CDR3 has 13 residues. Germline assignment: CDR1 MNHEY and CDR2 SVGAGI. The CDR3 loop reads CASRTGGRETQYF. The CDR3 DNA sequence: TGTGCCAGCAGGACAGGGGGCAGGGAGACCCAGTACTTC.

This sequence joins TRBV2 and TRBJ2-7; 8 nucleotides agree with TRBD1. In germline, CDR1 is SNHLY, CDR2 FYNNEI. This CDR3 contains 15 residues. The trim removed 6 bases at V and 2 bases at J, leaving 9 bases unmatched. The CDR3 DNA sequence: TGTGCCAGCAGCGACCTCCGACAGGGGACCTACGAGCAGTACTTC. Protein: CASSDLRQGTYEQYF.

The rearrangement joins TRBV5-6 to TRBJ2-4; D is possibly TRBD2 (5 bases). The germline V gene encodes CDR1 SGHDT and CDR2 YYEEEE. Trimming stripped 2 bases from V and 8 bases from J, with 8 bases between. The CDR3 has 12 amino acids. CDR3 in amino acids: CASSLGGDIQYF. DNA for the CDR3: TGTGCCAGCAGCTTAGGAGGTGACATTCAGTACTTC.

The chain couples TRBV25-1 to TRBJ1-3, with 7 bases that match TRBD1. This CDR3 comprises 16 residues. J lost 0 bases, V lost 6 bases, and 8 bases had no gene match. Looked up from germline, CDR1 is MGHDK and CDR2 is SYGVNS. The CDR3 protein is CASRQTGTLSGNTIYF. Here the CDR3 DNA reads TGTGCCAGCAGACAGACAGGGACTCTCTCTGGAAACACCATATATTTT.